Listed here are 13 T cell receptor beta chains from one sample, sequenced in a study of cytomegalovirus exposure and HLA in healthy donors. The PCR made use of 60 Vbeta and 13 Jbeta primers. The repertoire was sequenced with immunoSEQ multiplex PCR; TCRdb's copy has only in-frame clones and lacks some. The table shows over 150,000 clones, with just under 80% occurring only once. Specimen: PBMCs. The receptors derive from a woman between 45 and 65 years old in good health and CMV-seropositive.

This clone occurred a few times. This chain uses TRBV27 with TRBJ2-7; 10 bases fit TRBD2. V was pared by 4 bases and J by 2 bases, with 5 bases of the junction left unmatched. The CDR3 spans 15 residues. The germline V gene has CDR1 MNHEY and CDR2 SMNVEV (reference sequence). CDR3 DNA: TGTGCCAGCAGTTCAGCGGGGGGGCAGCCCTACGAGCAGTACTTC. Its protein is CASSSAGGQPYEQYF.

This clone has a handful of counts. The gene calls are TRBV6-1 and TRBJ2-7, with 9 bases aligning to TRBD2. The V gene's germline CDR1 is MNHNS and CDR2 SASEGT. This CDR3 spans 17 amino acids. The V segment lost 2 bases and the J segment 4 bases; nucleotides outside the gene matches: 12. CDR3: CASSEFPASGIGYEQYF. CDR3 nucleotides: TGTGCCAGCAGTGAATTCCCGGCTAGCGGGATAGGTTACGAGCAGTACTTC.

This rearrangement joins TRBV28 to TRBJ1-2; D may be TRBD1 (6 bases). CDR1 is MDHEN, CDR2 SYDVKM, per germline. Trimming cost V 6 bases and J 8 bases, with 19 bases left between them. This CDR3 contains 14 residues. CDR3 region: CASSGGQRVEGYTF. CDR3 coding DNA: TGTGCCAGCAGCGGTGGACAGAGGGTGGAAGGCTACACCTTC.

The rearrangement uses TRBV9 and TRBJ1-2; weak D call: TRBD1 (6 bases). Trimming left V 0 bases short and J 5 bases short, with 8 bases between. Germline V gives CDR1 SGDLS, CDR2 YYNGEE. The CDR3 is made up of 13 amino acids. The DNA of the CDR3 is TGTGCCAGCAGCGTAGAGGGGGTATATGGCTACACCTTC. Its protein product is CASSVEGVYGYTF.

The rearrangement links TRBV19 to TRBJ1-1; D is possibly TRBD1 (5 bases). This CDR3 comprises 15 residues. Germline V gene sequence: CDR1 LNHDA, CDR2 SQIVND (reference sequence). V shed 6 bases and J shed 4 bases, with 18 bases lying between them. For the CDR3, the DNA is TGTGCCAGTAGAAGTGGAGGGGATGTTGGCACTGAAGCTTTCTTT. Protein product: CASRSGGDVGTEAFF.

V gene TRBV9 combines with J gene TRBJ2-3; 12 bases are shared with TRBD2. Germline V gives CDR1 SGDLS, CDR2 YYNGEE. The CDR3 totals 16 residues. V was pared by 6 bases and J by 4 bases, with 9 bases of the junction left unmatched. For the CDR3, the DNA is TGTGCCAGCAACGGAGGGCTAGCGGGAGGGGCAGATACGCAGTATTTT. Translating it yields CASNGGLAGGADTQYF.

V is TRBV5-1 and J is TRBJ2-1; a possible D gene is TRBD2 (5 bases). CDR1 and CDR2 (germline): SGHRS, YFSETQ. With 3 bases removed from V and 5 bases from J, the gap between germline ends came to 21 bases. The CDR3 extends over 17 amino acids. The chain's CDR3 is CASSYRLHTVGDNEQFF. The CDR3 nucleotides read TGCGCCAGCAGCTATCGCCTCCATACGGTCGGGGACAATGAGCAGTTCTTC.

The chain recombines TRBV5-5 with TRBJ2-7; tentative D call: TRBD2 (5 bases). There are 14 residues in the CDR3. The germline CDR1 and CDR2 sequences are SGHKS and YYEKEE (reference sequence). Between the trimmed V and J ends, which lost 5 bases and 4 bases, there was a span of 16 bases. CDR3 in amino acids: CASRWTPTRYEQYF. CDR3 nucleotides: TGTGCCAGCAGGTGGACTCCAACGAGGTACGAGCAGTACTTC.

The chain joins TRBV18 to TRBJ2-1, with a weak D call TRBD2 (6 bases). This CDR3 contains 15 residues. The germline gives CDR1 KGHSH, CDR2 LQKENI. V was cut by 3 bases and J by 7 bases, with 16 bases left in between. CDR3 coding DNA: TGTGCCAGCTCACCGTATATTGACAGCGGGAATGAGCAGTTCTTC. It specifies CASSPYIDSGNEQFF. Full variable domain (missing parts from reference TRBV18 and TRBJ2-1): NAGVMQNPRHLVRRRGQEARLRCSPMKGHSHVYWYRQLPEEGLKFMVYLQKENIIDESGMPKERFSAEFPKEGPSILRIQQVVRGDSAAYFCASSPYIDSGNEQFFGPGTRLTVL.

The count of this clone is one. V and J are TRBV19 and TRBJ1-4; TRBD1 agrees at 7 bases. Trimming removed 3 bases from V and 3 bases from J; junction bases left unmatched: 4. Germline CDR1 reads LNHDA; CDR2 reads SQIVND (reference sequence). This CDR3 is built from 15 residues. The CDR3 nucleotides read TGTGCCAGTAGTATGTGGGGGACAGCTAATGAAAAACTGTTTTTT. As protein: CASSMWGTANEKLFF.

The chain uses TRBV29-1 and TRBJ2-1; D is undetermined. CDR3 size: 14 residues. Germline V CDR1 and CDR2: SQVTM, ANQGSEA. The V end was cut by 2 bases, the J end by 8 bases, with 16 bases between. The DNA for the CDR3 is TGCAGCGTTGAAACCGGTCGCGTGGGCGATGAGCAGTTCTTC. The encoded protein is CSVETGRVGDEQFF.

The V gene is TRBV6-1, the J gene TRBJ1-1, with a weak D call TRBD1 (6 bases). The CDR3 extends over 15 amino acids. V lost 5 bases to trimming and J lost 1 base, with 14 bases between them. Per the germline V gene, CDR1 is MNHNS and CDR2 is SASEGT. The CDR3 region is CASSPIQQGNTEAFF. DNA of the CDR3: TGTGCCAGCAGTCCCATTCAACAGGGGAACACTGAAGCTTTCTTT.

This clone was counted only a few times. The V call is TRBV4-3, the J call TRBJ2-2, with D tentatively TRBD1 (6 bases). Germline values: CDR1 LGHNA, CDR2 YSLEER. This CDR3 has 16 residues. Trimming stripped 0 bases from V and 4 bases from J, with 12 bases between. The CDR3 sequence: CASSQDQGFGTGELFF. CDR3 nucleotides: TGCGCCAGCAGCCAAGATCAGGGGTTTGGCACCGGGGAGCTGTTTTTT.